This TCR beta chain was identified in a study of identical twins. MiXCR, run by TCRdb on the 5' RACE reads, gives a single entry per CDR3 protein. The sample yields about 730,000 distinct CDR3 sequences, roughly 20% seen once. CDR1 and CDR2 (germline): DFQATT, SNEGSKA (reference sequence). V lost 3 bases and J 1 base, leaving 16 bases between the germline ends. This CDR3 has 17 amino acids. The sample was also reused in another study, on T cells expressing NK-cell markers. That work adds: The same clonotypes also predominated in the CD3+CD56-NKG2C+ fraction of a handful of donors.

The specimen was PBMCs. J is TRBJ2-6 and V is TRBV20-1; D perhaps matches TRBD1 (6 bases). The clonotype was recovered from a woman aged 18-29 years in good health. The CDR3 protein is CSASVTGPPSGANVLTF. CDR3 DNA sequence: TGCAGTGCTAGTGTGACAGGACCCCCTTCTGGGGCCAACGTCCTGACTTTC.